A single sample gave rise to the 29 T cell receptor beta chains below, sequenced in a study of blood T cell repertoires in COVID-19. Using immunoSEQ multiplex PCR, the repertoire was profiled, and TCRdb retains in-frame clones only, with some absent. The sample records approximately 150,000 clones, roughly 80% being singletons. Sequencing was done on a sample of PBMCs or T cells enriched from blood (not recorded which). These receptor sequences come from a woman between 40 and 55 years old who had recovered from COVID-19.

V gene TRBV27 combines with J gene TRBJ1-6; TRBD1 matches 8 bases. The CDR3 extends over 15 amino acids. Germline-derived CDR1 and CDR2 are MNHEY and SMNVEV (reference sequence). The V and J ends lost 2 bases and 9 bases, in that order; junction bases with no gene match: 6. CDR3 sequence (DNA): TGTGCCAGCAGTTTACCAGGGACAGGACTTTCACCCCTCCACTTT. It yields the protein CASSLPGTGLSPLHF.

The chain carries TRBV19 and TRBJ2-7; 9 bases align to TRBD1. The V and J ends lost 4 bases and 3 bases, in that order; junction bases with no gene match: 7. CDR1 and CDR2 (germline): LNHDA, SQIVND (reference sequence). The CDR3 is 15 residues long. In nucleotides, the CDR3 is TGTGCCAGTAGTAAAACCGGGACAGGGAGCTACGAGCAGTACTTC. It is translated as CASSKTGTGSYEQYF.

The V gene is TRBV19, the J gene TRBJ1-5, with 7 positions matching TRBD1. The CDR3 sequence is 15 residues long. Germline V gene lookup returns CDR1 LNHDA and CDR2 SQIVND (reference sequence). After removal of 6 bases from V and 5 bases from J, the junction contained 10 bases not matched to a gene. The CDR3 loop is CASRPGEQGYQPQHF. The CDR3 bases are TGTGCCAGTAGACCCGGTGAACAGGGGTATCAGCCCCAGCATTTT.

The sample holds one count of this clone. The V call is TRBV9, the J call TRBJ1-5; D possibly corresponds to TRBD1 (6 bases). CDR1 is SGDLS, CDR2 YYNGEE, per germline. CDR3 length: 17 amino acids. V lost 4 bases, J lost 3 bases, and 20 bases lay in between. As DNA, the CDR3 is TGTGCCAGCAGCCCCCAGGACAGCGCCTCTATCAATCAGCCCCAGCATTTT. The encoded protein is CASSPQDSASINQPQHF.

The CDR3 DNA reads TGTGCCAGCAGCCGGAGACAGCCCGAGGCCCAGTACTTC. Amino acid sequence: CASSRRQPEAQYF. The rearrangement joins TRBV12-3 or TRBV12-4 to TRBJ2-5; tentatively, D is TRBD1 (5 bases). V dropped 6 bases and J dropped 9 bases, with 17 bases sitting between them. The CDR3 loop spans 13 amino acids.

J is TRBJ2-5 and V is TRBV11-2; 9 bases are a match to TRBD2. Germline V gives CDR1 SGHAT, CDR2 FQNNGV. The CDR3 is made up of 16 amino acids. The junction had 12 bases not matched to a gene; V was cut back by 5 bases and J by 5 bases. CDR3 sequence: CASSPAQAGGWETQYF. The CDR3 DNA is TGTGCCAGCAGCCCCGCACAGGCGGGAGGGTGGGAGACCCAGTACTTC.

The CDR3 bases are TGTGCCAGTAGTAAGGGACAGGGGTCCGGAGGACTGTTTTTT. It encodes CASSKGQGSGGLFF. V is TRBV19 and J is TRBJ1-4; 10 nucleotides line up with TRBD1. From germline, CDR1 is LNHDA and CDR2 SQIVND (reference sequence). The CDR3 has 14 residues. V was clipped by 4 bases and J by 13 bases; unmatched bases: 9.

V and J are TRBV12-5 and TRBJ1-6; tentative D call: TRBD1 (6 bases). Trimming stripped 6 bases from V and 8 bases from J, with 17 bases between. The CDR3 covers 15 residues. Germline values: CDR1 LGHNT, CDR2 FRNRAP. In DNA form, the CDR3 reads TGTGCTAGTGGCACGGACAGAGGGATGGATTCACCCCTCCACTTT. Its translation is CASGTDRGMDSPLHF.

The chain links TRBV5-6 to TRBJ1-2; 10 bases are shared with TRBD1. This CDR3 has 15 residues. Trimming cost V 3 bases and J 1 base; bases outside gene matches: 3. Germline V CDR1 and CDR2: SGHDT, YYEEEE. CDR3 in DNA: TGTGCCAGCAGCTCGGGACAGGGGCTTAACTATGGCTACACCTTC. Encoded protein: CASSSGQGLNYGYTF. The full variable domain, rest sourced from reference TRBV5-6 and TRBJ1-2, is DAGVTQSPTHLIKTRGQQVTLRCSPKSGHDTVSWYQQALGQGPQFIFQYYEEEERQRGNFPDRFSGHQFPNYSSELNVNALLLGDSALYLCASSSGQGLNYGYTFGSGTRLTVV.

The chain has TRBV7-3 and TRBJ2-2; 7 bases align to TRBD2. Per germline, CDR1 SGHTA and CDR2 FQGTGA. The ends lost 4 bases at V and 6 bases at J; junction bases unmatched: 8. The CDR3 has 15 residues. Here the CDR3 reads CASSWVAGEAGELFF. The CDR3 nucleotides read TGTGCCAGCAGCTGGGTCGCGGGAGAAGCCGGGGAGCTGTTTTTT. The whole variable domain, remainder taken from reference TRBV7-3 and TRBJ2-2, is GAGVSQTPSNKVTEKGKYVELRCDPISGHTALYWYRQSLGQGPEFLIYFQGTGAADDSGLPNDRFFAVRPEGSVSTLKIQRTERGDSAVYLCASSWVAGEAGELFFGEGSRLTVL.

V gene TRBV14 combines with J gene TRBJ2-7; D possibly corresponds to TRBD1 (6 bases). Between the trimmed V and J ends, which lost 3 bases and 5 bases, there was a span of 8 bases. Germline V CDR1 and CDR2: SGHDN, FVKESK. CDR3 length equals 12 residues. The CDR3 loop reads CASSHGQHEQYF. The CDR3 bases are TGTGCCAGCAGCCACGGACAGCACGAGCAGTACTTC.

The rearrangement links TRBV30 to TRBJ2-3, with 8 bases lining up with TRBD1. In germline, CDR1 is GTSNPN, CDR2 SVGIG (reference sequence). This CDR3 is built from 15 residues. The ends lost 3 bases at V and 4 bases at J; junction bases unmatched: 9. Here the CDR3 DNA reads TGTGCCTGGAGCTTCAGGACAGGGCATGCAGATACGCAGTATTTT. Amino acids: CAWSFRTGHADTQYF.

The gene calls are TRBV15 and TRBJ2-7, with 11 bases that match TRBD1. The CDR3 sequence is 17 residues long. CDR1 and CDR2 from the germline V gene are LNHNV and YYDKDF (reference sequence). The V gene end was trimmed by 1 base and the J gene end by 3 bases; junction bases not matched to a gene: 8. The CDR3 spells CATSRGERDRGGYEQYF. The CDR3 DNA reads as TGTGCCACCAGCAGAGGGGAAAGGGACAGGGGGGGCTACGAGCAGTACTTC.

The chain uses TRBV28 and TRBJ2-7; D gene unclear. CDR3 length: 12 amino acids. The V and J ends lost 5 bases and 2 bases respectively, with 7 bases between them. Looked up from germline, CDR1 is MDHEN and CDR2 is SYDVKM. The CDR3, as DNA: TGTGCCAGCAGTCCCAGCGCCTACGAGCAGTACTTC. Translation: CASSPSAYEQYF.

This clone was seen more than once but under ten times. This chain joins TRBV18 and TRBJ1-2; 7 bases fit TRBD1. CDR1 is KGHSH, CDR2 LQKENI, per germline. This CDR3 has 14 amino acids. V gave up 5 bases and J gave up 3 bases; unmatched junction bases: 6. CDR3 DNA sequence: TGTGCCAGCTCAAAAAGAGGGGGCGACTATGGCTACACCTTC. Its translation is CASSKRGGDYGYTF.

CDR3 protein: CASSERGRYRTSTEAFF. For the CDR3, the DNA is TGCGCCAGCAGTGAGAGGGGGCGCTACCGAACGTCCACTGAAGCTTTCTTT. V gene TRBV10-1 combines with J gene TRBJ1-1; TRBD1 matches at 7 bases. The V gene end was trimmed by 2 bases and the J gene end by 4 bases; junction bases not matched to a gene: 13. There are 17 residues in the CDR3. Germline CDR1 is WNHNN and CDR2 is SYGVQD (reference sequence).

DNA of the CDR3: TGTGCTAGTGCTGGGCAGGGGTTCCCCTACGAGCAGTACTTC. Residues: CASAGQGFPYEQYF. The chain joins TRBV12-5 to TRBJ2-7; the D gene is possibly TRBD1 (6 bases). The CDR3 consists of 14 residues. Germline V gene data show CDR1 as LGHNT and CDR2 as FRNRAP. V lost 7 bases and J 2 bases, leaving 15 bases between the germline ends.

The V gene is TRBV7-3, the J gene TRBJ2-3, with 12 bases matching TRBD2. This CDR3 is built from 18 residues. Germline V gene lookup returns CDR1 SGHTA and CDR2 FQGTGA. Losses at the gene ends were 2 bases for V and 1 base for J; bases not matched to a gene: 7. This CDR3 reads CASSLLAGGPAGTDTQYF. CDR3 DNA: TGTGCCAGCAGCTTACTAGCGGGAGGGCCAGCTGGCACAGATACGCAGTATTTT.

This chain links TRBV3-1 (or the pseudogene TRBV3-2) with TRBJ2-4, with D perhaps matching TRBD1 (5 bases). The CDR3 contains 17 residues. Germline V CDR1 and CDR2: LGHDT, YNNKEL (reference sequence). V was pared by 4 bases and J by 0 bases, with 16 bases between. CDR3 DNA: TGTGCCAGCAGCCCCCTTTTGGGGCAACTAGCCAAAAACATTCAGTACTTC. Translating gives CASSPLLGQLAKNIQYF.

J is TRBJ1-1 and V is TRBV19; D gene uncertain. CDR3 length: 15 residues. Germline values: CDR1 LNHDA, CDR2 SQIVND (reference sequence). V lost 3 bases and J lost 2, with 13 bases in between. The CDR3 loop reads CASSMQAKANTEAFF. The CDR3 DNA reads as TGTGCCAGTAGTATGCAGGCAAAAGCCAACACTGAAGCTTTCTTT. Variable domain in full (rest from reference TRBV19 and TRBJ1-1): DGGITQSPKYLFRKEGQNVTLSCEQNLNHDAMYWYRQDPGQGLRLIYYSQIVNDFQKGDIAEGYSVSREKKESFPLTVTSAQKNPTAFYLCASSMQAKANTEAFFGQGTRLTVV.

This clone has a handful of counts. This rearrangement joins TRBV7-8 to TRBJ2-1, with TRBD2 matching over 7 bases. The germline gives CDR1 SGHVS, CDR2 FQNEAQ. With V trimmed by 6 bases and J by 3 bases, 5 bases remained unmatched. The CDR3 sequence is 14 residues long. The CDR3 DNA is TGTGCCAGCAGGCGATCTAGCGGCTACAATGAGCAGTTCTTC. Residues: CASRRSSGYNEQFF.

The chain carries TRBV19 and TRBJ1-4, with 11 bases fitting TRBD1. The CDR3 contains 16 residues. Per germline, CDR1 LNHDA and CDR2 SQIVND (reference sequence). The ends lost 5 bases at V and 7 bases at J; junction bases unmatched: 9. The CDR3 DNA is TGTGCCAGTAGTGCCCCCCTGGGACAGGGGGTTGAAAAACTGTTTTTT. Protein: CASSAPLGQGVEKLFF.

The chain has TRBV4-2 and TRBJ2-7; TRBD2 is a possible D gene (5 bases). The germline V gene encodes CDR1 LGHNA and CDR2 YNFKEQ. This CDR3 is 14 amino acids long. Trimming left V 0 bases short and J 0 bases short, with 6 bases between. The CDR3 nucleotides are TGTGCCAGCAGCCAAGATCGGGGCTCCTACGAGCAGTACTTC. Its protein product is CASSQDRGSYEQYF.

The rearrangement joins TRBV18 to TRBJ2-7; tentatively, D is TRBD2 (6 bases). The germline V gene has CDR1 KGHSH and CDR2 LQKENI. V dropped 6 bases and J dropped 6 bases, with 15 bases sitting between them. The CDR3 extends over 13 amino acids. CDR3 amino acids: CASSGFGGREQYF. DNA for the CDR3: TGTGCCAGCTCCGGGTTCGGGGGTCGCGAGCAGTACTTC. Combining the CDR3 with reference TRBV18 and TRBJ2-7 gives the whole variable domain NAGVMQNPRHLVRRRGQEARLRCSPMKGHSHVYWYRQLPEEGLKFMVYLQKENIIDESGMPKERFSAEFPKEGPSILRIQQVVRGDSAAYFCASSGFGGREQYFGPGTRLTVT.

This chain links TRBV3-1 (or the pseudogene TRBV3-2) with TRBJ1-1; TRBD1 is a possible D gene (6 bases). Germline values: CDR1 LGHDT, CDR2 YNNKEL (reference sequence). V gave up 0 bases and J gave up 5 bases, with 16 bases separating them. This CDR3 is 16 amino acids long. CDR3 nucleotides: TGTGCCAGCAGCCAAGACGGGAGGGTGGGGGCTACTGAAGCTTTCTTT. It yields the protein CASSQDGRVGATEAFF.

The V and J genes are TRBV18 and TRBJ1-2, with D possibly TRBD1 on 5 matching bases. CDR3 length equals 12 residues. Germline V gene sequence: CDR1 KGHSH, CDR2 LQKENI. Between the trimmed V and J ends, which lost 5 bases and 4 bases, there was a span of 8 bases. This chain's CDR3 is CASSGAGYGYTF. CDR3 nucleotide sequence: TGTGCCAGCTCAGGGGCAGGCTATGGCTACACCTTC.

This chain connects TRBV27 to TRBJ2-3; TRBD2 aligns across 10 bases. The CDR3 covers 15 residues. The V gene's germline CDR1 is MNHEY and CDR2 SMNVEV (reference sequence). The V gene end was trimmed by 4 bases and the J gene end by 3 bases; junction bases not matched to a gene: 4. This CDR3 is CASSSPSGSTDTQYF. The CDR3 nucleotides are TGTGCCAGCAGTTCCCCTAGCGGGAGTACAGATACGCAGTATTTT.

The chain employs TRBV5-1 and TRBJ1-5, with D unclear. In germline, CDR1 is SGHRS, CDR2 YFSETQ. CDR3 length: 17 amino acids. Trimming removed 4 bases at V and 1 base at J, with 18 bases between. The CDR3 spells CASSPGVEAQSNQPQHF. CDR3 sequence (DNA): TGCGCCAGCAGCCCCGGAGTGGAGGCTCAGAGCAATCAGCCCCAGCATTTT.

This clone was detected only once. The rearrangement uses TRBV19 and TRBJ1-1; D call uncertain. This CDR3 has 13 amino acids. Germline V gene data show CDR1 as LNHDA and CDR2 as SQIVND (reference sequence). V lost 7 bases to trimming and J lost 5 bases, with 14 bases between them. DNA for the CDR3: TGTGCCAGTAATGACGGAGCGGGGACTGAAGCTTTCTTT. Its translation is CASNDGAGTEAFF. The full variable domain, with the rest looked up from reference TRBV19 and TRBJ1-1, is DGGITQSPKYLFRKEGQNVTLSCEQNLNHDAMYWYRQDPGQGLRLIYYSQIVNDFQKGDIAEGYSVSREKKESFPLTVTSAQKNPTAFYLCASNDGAGTEAFFGQGTRLTVV.